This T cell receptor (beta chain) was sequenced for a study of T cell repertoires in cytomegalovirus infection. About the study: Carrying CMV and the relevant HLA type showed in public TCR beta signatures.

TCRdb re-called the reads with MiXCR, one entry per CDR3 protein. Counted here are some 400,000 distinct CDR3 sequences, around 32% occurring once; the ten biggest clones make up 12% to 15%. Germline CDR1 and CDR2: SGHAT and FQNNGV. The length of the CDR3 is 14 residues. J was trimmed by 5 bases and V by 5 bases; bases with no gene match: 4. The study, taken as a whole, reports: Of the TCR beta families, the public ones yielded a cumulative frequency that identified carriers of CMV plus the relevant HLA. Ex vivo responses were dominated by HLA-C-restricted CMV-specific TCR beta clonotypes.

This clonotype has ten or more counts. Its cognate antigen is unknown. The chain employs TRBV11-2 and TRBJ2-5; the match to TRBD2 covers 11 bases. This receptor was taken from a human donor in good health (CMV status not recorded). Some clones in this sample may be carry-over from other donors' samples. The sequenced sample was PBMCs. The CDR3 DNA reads TGTGCCAGCAGCCTAGCGGGGGGCCTGGAGACCCAGTACTTC. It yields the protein CASSLAGGLETQYF.